This TCR beta chain was captured by sequencing in a study of OX40 agonist ivuxolimab in advanced cancers. This CDR3 is built from 15 residues. Germline lookup yields CDR1 SGDLS and CDR2 YYNGEE. J gave up 4 bases and V 0 bases, and 6 bases lay outside the gene matches. Only in-frame clones appear in the TCRdb table, and some are missing; sequencing was by immunoSEQ multiplex PCR. The sample holds 100,000 or so clones, roughly 88% seen once. This clone showed up just once. The specimen comprised CD4+ or CD8+ T cells sorted from blood, sampled in a trial of the OX40 agonist ivuxolimab. The clonotype originates from an adult with an advanced solid tumor such as melanoma, head and neck, liver or kidney cancer. This sequence joins TRBV9 and TRBJ1-1; TRBD1 matches 7 bases. The CDR3 protein is CASSVEGQLGTEAFF. For the CDR3, the DNA is TGTGCCAGCAGCGTAGAGGGACAGCTCGGCACTGAAGCTTTCTTT.